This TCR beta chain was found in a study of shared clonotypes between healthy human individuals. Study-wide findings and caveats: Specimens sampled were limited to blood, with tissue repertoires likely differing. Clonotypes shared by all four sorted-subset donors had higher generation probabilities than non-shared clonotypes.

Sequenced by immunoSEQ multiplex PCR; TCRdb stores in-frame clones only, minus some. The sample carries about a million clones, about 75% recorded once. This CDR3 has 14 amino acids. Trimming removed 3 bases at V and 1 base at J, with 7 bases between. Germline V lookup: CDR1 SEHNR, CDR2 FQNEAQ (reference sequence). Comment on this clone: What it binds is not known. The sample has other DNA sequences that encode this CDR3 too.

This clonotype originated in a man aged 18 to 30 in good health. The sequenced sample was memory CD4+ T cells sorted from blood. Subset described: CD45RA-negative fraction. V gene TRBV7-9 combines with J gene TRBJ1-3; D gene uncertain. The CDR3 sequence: CASSFSGSGNTIYF. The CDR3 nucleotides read TGTGCCAGCAGCTTCTCGGGATCTGGAAACACCATATATTTT.